This entry lists 9 T cell receptor beta chains sequenced from one sample in a study of identical twins. MiXCR, run by TCRdb on the 5' RACE reads, gives a single entry per CDR3 protein. The repertoire includes around 490,000 distinct CDR3 sequences, about a fifth of them detected once, and 0.48% sits in the top ten. This sample also appeared in a second study, on yellow fever vaccine responses in identical twins.

The sample taken for sequencing was CD4+ T cells sorted from blood. These receptor sequences come from a woman in her late teens or twenties in good health.

This clonotype came up a few times. The J gene is TRBJ2-1, the V gene TRBV20-1; TRBD2 aligns across 12 bases. From germline, CDR1 is DFQATT and CDR2 SNEGSKA (reference sequence). The CDR3 consists of 11 residues. The trim removed 6 bases at V and 14 bases at J, leaving 5 bases unmatched. The CDR3 loop reads CSATSGGLEFF. The CDR3 nucleotides are TGCAGTGCCACTAGCGGGGGGTTAGAGTTCTTC.

The CDR3 sequence: CASSLARGSVRGGYTF. CDR3 nucleotide sequence: TGTGCCAGCAGTTTGGCCAGGGGGAGTGTTCGGGGTGGCTACACCTTC. The V gene is TRBV12-3 or TRBV12-4, the J gene TRBJ1-2, with 7 bases matching TRBD1. J gave up 7 bases and V 3 bases, and 14 bases lay outside the gene matches. The CDR3 consists of 16 residues.

The gene calls are TRBV5-1 and TRBJ1-1; TRBD1 is a possible D gene (5 bases). CDR3 length: 14 residues. Trimming took off 2 bases at V and 4 bases at J, with 12 bases between the two ends. CDR1 SGHRS and CDR2 YFSETQ come from the germline V gene. CDR3 amino acids: CASSFLGLATEAFF. Written as DNA, the CDR3 is TGCGCCAGCAGCTTTTTGGGGCTTGCCACTGAAGCTTTCTTT.

The table lists this clonotype with many counts. CDR3 in DNA: TGCGCCAGCAGCCTGACACAGGGGAGAGAGACCCAGTACTTC. Its protein product is CASSLTQGRETQYF. V and J are TRBV5-1 and TRBJ2-5; 7 bases line up with TRBD1. CDR1 and CDR2 from the germline V gene are SGHRS and YFSETQ. The V and J ends lost 4 bases and 4 bases, in that order; junction bases with no gene match: 7. The CDR3 runs to 14 residues.

The chain combines TRBV12-3 or TRBV12-4 with TRBJ2-1, with D hard to call. Trimming stripped 3 bases from V and 7 bases from J, with 7 bases between. The length of the CDR3 is 12 residues. CDR3 sequence (DNA): TGTGCCAGCAGTTTTAATCTGAATGAGCAGTTCTTC. Translation gives CASSFNLNEQFF.

This sequence joins TRBV20-1 and TRBJ1-5; D not certain. V lost 1 base and J 3 bases, leaving 13 bases between the germline ends. Germline CDR1 and CDR2: DFQATT and SNEGSKA (reference sequence). The CDR3 consists of 15 residues. This CDR3 is CSARVGKGVNQPQHF. The CDR3 nucleotides read TGCAGTGCTAGAGTGGGGAAGGGTGTCAATCAGCCCCAGCATTTT.

V is TRBV12-3 or TRBV12-4 and J is TRBJ2-3; D is uncertain. Deletions cut 6 bases from V and 3 bases from J, with 13 bases between. This CDR3 is built from 14 residues. CDR3 DNA sequence: TGTGCCAGCAGGAAAGAATTGGCTACAGATACGCAGTATTTT. Translating gives CASRKELATDTQYF.

The CDR3 nucleotides read TGTGCCAGCATCAGGCCGGGGAACACCGGGGAGCTGTTTTTT. Its translation is CASIRPGNTGELFF. The chain has TRBV12-3 or TRBV12-4 and TRBJ2-2; D is ambiguous. With 7 bases removed from V and 1 base from J, the gap between germline ends came to 10 bases. The CDR3 has 14 amino acids.

This clonotype has a handful of counts. The chain links TRBV10-3 to TRBJ2-1; possible D gene TRBD1, 5 bases. Germline CDR1 is ENHRY and CDR2 is SYGVKD. V lost 0 bases to trimming and J lost 10 bases, with 7 bases between them. The CDR3 has 12 residues. The CDR3 spells CAISESTEEQFF. CDR3 DNA sequence: TGTGCCATCAGTGAGTCGACAGAGGAGCAGTTCTTC.